The clone carrying this TCR beta chain was seen a few times. Its target is unknown. This sample stems from a study of tumor-infiltrating lymphocytes in primary liver carcinoma. Study-wide background: Measuring about 4 to 10 cm across, the tumors were staged as T1-T3 N0M0.

Germline V CDR1 and CDR2: GTSNPN, SVGIG (reference sequence). Trimming removed 3 bases at V and 4 bases at J, with 13 bases between. The CDR3 has 14 amino acids. Starting from roughly 0.5 ug of total RNA, TCR beta cDNA was produced with a primer in the constant region. What produced the TCR beta libraries was three nested multiplex PCR rounds using slightly modified ARM-PCR. TRBV1-TRBV30 forward primers and a C-beta reverse primer were used in the first two PCR rounds, which each ran for ten to eleven cycles. Using its own MiXCR run on the multiplex PCR reads, TCRdb lists one record per CDR3 protein. Of 300,000 to 400,000 distinct CDR3 sequences detected, about 65% appear once; the ten largest clones hold roughly 6.5%. Unsorted whole blood supplied the blood RNA, and germline DNA was isolated too. Patients carried chronic HBV infection without prior treatment. Study-wide points: The difference in top-250-clone fraction between tumors and blood was significant, favoring tumors (p = 0.039). Comparison of CD4+ and CD8+ repertoires was precluded by bulk unsorted samples.

This chain connects TRBV30 to TRBJ1-5; D unresolved. The sequence derives from a man in his forties or fifties with primary liver carcinoma and hepatitis B virus infection. The sequenced sample consisted of peripheral blood. The CDR3 sequence is CAWSRASMNQPQHF. The CDR3, as DNA: TGTGCCTGGAGCCGGGCGAGTATGAATCAGCCCCAGCATTTT.